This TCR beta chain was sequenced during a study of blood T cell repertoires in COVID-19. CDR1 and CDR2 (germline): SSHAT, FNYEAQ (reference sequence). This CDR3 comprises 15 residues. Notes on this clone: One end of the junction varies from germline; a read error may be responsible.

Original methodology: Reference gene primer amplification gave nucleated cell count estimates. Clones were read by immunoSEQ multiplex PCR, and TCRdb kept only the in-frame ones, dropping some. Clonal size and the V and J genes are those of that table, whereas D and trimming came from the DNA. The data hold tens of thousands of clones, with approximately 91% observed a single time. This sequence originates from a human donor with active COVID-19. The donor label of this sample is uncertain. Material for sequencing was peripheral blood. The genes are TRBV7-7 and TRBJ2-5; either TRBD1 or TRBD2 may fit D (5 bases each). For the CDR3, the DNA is TGTGCTAGCAGCTTAGGGGCGGGTAGCCCAGAGACCCAGTACTTC. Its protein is CASSLGAGSPETQYF.